Listed below are T cell receptor beta chains from one sample, sequenced in a study of blood T cell repertoires in COVID-19. The data were produced by immunoSEQ multiplex PCR, yet TCRdb's version contains in-frame clones alone and is incomplete. Counted here are roughly 220,000 clones, about 86% occurring once; the ten biggest clones make up roughly 3%. The sample was peripheral blood. These TCRs come from a woman aged 25-40 years who had recovered from COVID-19. Each CDR3 is given with its conserved first and last residue. D genes are given only for firm matches. Not all rows give a size; the values are once, few, many and, for expanded clones, a class.

j_gene,abundance,v_gene,d_gene,CDR3aa,CDR3nt
TRBJ2-1,NA,TRBV4-1,NA,CASSQVSDSYNEQFF,TGCGCCAGCAGCCAAGTAAGCGACTCCTACAATGAGCAGTTCTTC
TRBJ1-4,NA,TRBV27,TRBD1,CASSQYRGSGEKLFF,TGTGCCAGCAGTCAATACAGGGGATCGGGTGAAAAACTGTTTTTT
TRBJ2-7,NA,TRBV5-1,NA,CASSNVLQGFYEQYF,TGCGCCAGCAGCAACGTCCTGCAGGGTTTCTACGAGCAGTACTTC
TRBJ2-5,NA,TRBV18,NA,CASSPGGNAAQREAQYF,TGTGCCAGCTCACCCGGCGGAAACGCAGCCCAAAGAGAAGCCCAGTACTTC
TRBJ2-5,NA,TRBV6-2/TRBV6-3,NA,CASSRRQIQETQYF,TGTGCCAGCAGTAGGCGACAGATCCAAGAGACCCAGTACTTC
TRBJ2-1,NA,TRBV7-7,TRBD1,CASSPGGYNEQFF,TGTGCTAGCAGCCCAGGGGGATACAATGAGCAGTTCTTC
TRBJ1-2,NA,TRBV7-3,NA,CASSLVSDIDLYGYTF,TGTGCCAGCAGCTTAGTTTCGGACATCGACTTATATGGCTACACCTTC
TRBJ2-1,NA,TRBV5-4,NA,CATQGEVTYNEQFF,TGTGCCACCCAGGGGGAGGTGACCTACAATGAGCAGTTCTTC
TRBJ2-7,NA,TRBV21-1,NA,CASSNIPGRGGDRGPTYEQYF,TGTGCCAGCAGCAATATTCCCGGGCGGGGGGGGGACCGGGGCCCCACCTACGAGCAGTACTTC
TRBJ2-1,NA,TRBV19,NA,CATGTQPRYNEQFF,TGTGCCACTGGGACACAGCCTAGGTACAATGAGCAGTTCTTC
TRBJ2-1,NA,TRBV5-1,TRBD2,CASSLGLAGEVGNEQFF,TGCGCCAGCAGCTTGGGTCTAGCGGGAGAGGTGGGGAATGAGCAGTTCTTC
TRBJ1-2,NA,TRBV7-9,NA,CASSLAGGYGYTF,TGTGCCAGCAGCTTAGCGGGGGGCTATGGCTACACCTTC
TRBJ2-1,NA,TRBV24-1,TRBD2,CATSDAGGYNEQFF,TGTGCCACCAGTGACGCGGGAGGGTACAATGAGCAGTTCTTC
TRBJ2-2,few,TRBV19,TRBD1,CASIHRGLGTGELFF,TGTGCCAGTATTCACAGGGGATTGGGCACCGGGGAGCTGTTTTTT
TRBJ2-4,few,TRBV5-1,NA,CASSLEGPERYF,TGCGCCAGCAGCTTGGAGGGGCCCGAGCGGTACTTC
TRBJ2-1,NA,TRBV6-5,TRBD2,CASSYDSLAGYNEQFF,TGTGCCAGCAGTTACGATTCGCTAGCGGGCTACAATGAGCAGTTCTTC
TRBJ2-7,NA,TRBV27,NA,CASSLAGALRDEQYF,TGTGCCAGCAGTCTCGCAGGGGCTTTGAGGGACGAGCAGTACTTC
TRBJ2-3,NA,TRBV12-3/TRBV12-4,NA,CASPESADTQYF,TGTGCCAGCCCTGAGTCCGCAGATACGCAGTATTTT
TRBJ1-4,NA,TRBV11-2,TRBD1,CASNILGQPNEKLFF,TGTGCCAGCAACATCTTGGGACAGCCTAATGAAAAACTGTTTTTT
TRBJ2-7,few,TRBV6-5,TRBD2,CASRRSGSFHEQYF,TGTGCCAGCAGGAGAAGCGGGAGCTTCCACGAGCAGTACTTC
TRBJ2-7,NA,TRBV5-1,TRBD2,CASSSISGSTDEQYF,TGCGCCAGCAGCTCGATAAGCGGGAGTACTGACGAGCAGTACTTC
TRBJ2-5,NA,TRBV9,NA,CASSASSGQETQYF,TGTGCCAGCAGCGCATCCTCGGGACAAGAGACCCAGTACTTC
TRBJ2-1,NA,TRBV11-2,TRBD2,CASSKGTTRGNEQFF,TGTGCCAGCAGTAAAGGGACTACCCGTGGGAATGAGCAGTTCTTC
TRBJ2-3,NA,TRBV27,NA,CASSLGGLGSRTDTQYF,TGTGCCAGCAGTTTAGGCGGGCTCGGGAGCAGGACAGATACGCAGTATTTT
TRBJ2-7,few,TRBV27,NA,CASSTGERTTYEQYF,TGTGCCAGCAGTACGGGAGAACGTACCACCTACGAGCAGTACTTC
TRBJ1-1,NA,TRBV5-1,TRBD1,CASSWGTGGETEAFF,TGCGCCAGCAGCTGGGGGACAGGGGGCGAAACTGAAGCTTTCTTT
TRBJ2-3,NA,TRBV7-8,NA,CASSLMVVADTQYF,TGTGCCAGCAGCTTGATGGTAGTGGCAGATACGCAGTATTTT
TRBJ1-1,NA,TRBV27,NA,CASSLFRNTEAFF,TGTGCCAGCAGTTTATTTAGGAACACTGAAGCTTTCTTT
TRBJ1-6,NA,TRBV27,NA,CASSLDSGVQSPLHF,TGTGCCAGCAGTTTAGATTCAGGGGTCCAGTCACCCCTCCACTTT
TRBJ2-7,NA,TRBV28,TRBD2,CASSLYPGGAYEQYF,TGTGCCAGCAGTTTATACCCGGGAGGGGCCTACGAGCAGTACTTC
TRBJ2-7,NA,TRBV6-5,NA,CATEGLANYEQYF,TGTGCCACCGAGGGACTGGCGAACTACGAGCAGTACTTC
TRBJ2-3,few,TRBV27,TRBD2,CASSPGLAGQDTQYF,TGTGCCAGCAGCCCTGGACTAGCGGGACAAGATACGCAGTATTTT
TRBJ2-3,few,TRBV11-2,TRBD2,CASSAQPGLAGGSTDTQYF,TGTGCCAGCAGCGCCCAACCGGGACTAGCGGGAGGGAGCACAGATACGCAGTATTTT
TRBJ2-7,NA,TRBV5-1,TRBD2,CASSLERGAEQYF,TGCGCCAGCAGCTTGGAGCGGGGGGCCGAGCAGTACTTC
TRBJ2-3,NA,TRBV7-7,NA,CASSPLGGGSMDTQYF,TGTGCCAGCAGCCCGCTGGGGGGCGGGAGTATGGATACGCAGTATTTT
TRBJ2-1,NA,TRBV7-3,TRBD2,CASSPSGAGGFNEQFF,TGTGCCAGCAGCCCCTCGGGGGCGGGAGGTTTCAATGAGCAGTTCTTC
TRBJ2-1,NA,TRBV24-1,NA,CATSDFGEQFF,TGTGCCACCAGTGATTTCGGTGAGCAGTTCTTC
TRBJ1-2,NA,TRBV28,NA,CASSSLGGRLNYGYTF,TGTGCCAGCAGTTCCCTCGGGGGGAGACTCAACTATGGCTACACCTTC
TRBJ2-2,NA,TRBV9,TRBD2,CASGLAGSTGELFF,TGTGCCAGCGGACTAGCGGGTTCCACCGGGGAGCTGTTTTTT
TRBJ2-5,NA,TRBV5-1,TRBD1,CASSLTGALQETQYF,TGCGCCAGCAGCTTGACAGGGGCCCTTCAAGAGACCCAGTACTTC
TRBJ2-1,NA,TRBV28,NA,CASSLLMAGASRDEQFF,TGTGCCAGCAGTTTGTTGATGGCAGGGGCCTCCCGTGATGAGCAGTTCTTC
TRBJ1-2,NA,TRBV7-9,NA,CASSPQGNGYTF,TGTGCCAGCAGCCCACAGGGTAATGGCTACACCTTC
TRBJ2-5,NA,TRBV20-1,NA,CSDGGKETQYF,TGCAGTGATGGGGGGAAAGAGACCCAGTACTTC
TRBJ1-1,NA,TRBV5-1,TRBD1,CASSLSGRGHTEAFF,TGCGCCAGCAGCCTGTCTGGCAGGGGGCACACTGAAGCTTTCTTT
TRBJ2-7,many,TRBV2,TRBD1,CASITTGTEQYF,TGTGCCAGCATTACGACAGGGACCGAGCAGTACTTC
TRBJ2-7,NA,TRBV29-1,TRBD2,CSVSASGASYEQYF,TGCAGCGTTTCAGCTAGCGGGGCCTCCTACGAGCAGTACTTC
TRBJ2-2,NA,TRBV19,NA,CASSIRGFNTGELFF,TGTGCCAGTAGTATCCGGGGATTTAACACCGGGGAGCTGTTTTTT
TRBJ2-2,NA,TRBV3-1/TRBV3-2,NA,CASSPRTNTGELFF,TGTGCCAGCAGCCCCCGGACAAACACCGGGGAGCTGTTTTTT
TRBJ1-5,NA,TRBV6-5,NA,CASSFVGQPQHF,TGTGCCAGCAGTTTTGTCGGTCAGCCCCAGCATTTT
TRBJ2-7,NA,TRBV24-1,TRBD1,CATSDLGQGNEQYF,TGTGCCACCAGTGATTTGGGACAGGGAAACGAGCAGTACTTC
TRBJ2-3,once,TRBV6-5,TRBD1,CASGRQGSTDTQYF,TGTGCCAGCGGGAGACAGGGTTCCACAGATACGCAGTATTTT
TRBJ1-3,NA,TRBV6-1,TRBD1,CASSAIPGQGAIDTIYF,TGTGCCAGCAGTGCTATTCCGGGACAGGGGGCGATTGACACCATATATTTT
TRBJ2-5,NA,TRBV11-2,TRBD2,CASSSPTSYQETQYF,TGTGCCAGCAGCTCTCCGACTAGCTACCAAGAGACCCAGTACTTC
TRBJ2-5,once,TRBV3-1/TRBV3-2,NA,CASSQDLGRETQYF,TGTGCCAGCAGCCAAGATCTAGGTCGGGAGACCCAGTACTTC